This T cell receptor (beta chain) came from a study of shared clonotypes between healthy human individuals. The assay was immunoSEQ multiplex PCR, and TCRdb's table has in-frame clones only and misses some. The sample carries approximately 2.4 million clones, nearly 97% recorded once. CDR3 length equals 15 residues. V was trimmed by 6 bases and J by 4 bases, leaving 19 bases between them. Per germline, CDR1 SGHRS and CDR2 YFSETQ. The sequencing sample was made of naive CD4+ T cells sorted from blood. The subset: CD45RA+ positively selected. The rearrangement joins TRBV5-1 to TRBJ2-5, with a weak D call TRBD2 (7 bases). This TCR was recovered from a man in his late teens or twenties in good health. CDR3 residues: CASTALMGGGETQYF. Here the CDR3 DNA reads TGCGCCAGCACCGCCTTGATGGGAGGGGGAGAGACCCAGTACTTC.